The source of this T cell receptor beta chain is a study of blood T cell repertoires in COVID-19. This CDR3 is 13 amino acids long. Trimming took off 7 bases at V and 0 bases at J, with 6 bases between the two ends. The germline CDR1 and CDR2 sequences are ENHRY and SYGVKD. TCRdb keeps only in-frame clones here, not all; method: immunoSEQ multiplex PCR. Of more than 110,000 clones listed, 75% to 90% were seen once; the top ten hold about 4.2%. V is TRBV10-3 and J is TRBJ1-4; D is undetermined. The sample was peripheral blood. The sequence was obtained from a woman aged 80 or over with acute or convalescent COVID-19. CDR3 sequence reads: CAINGATNEKLFF. The CDR3, as DNA: TGTGCCATCAACGGGGCAACTAATGAAAAACTGTTTTTT.